The 18 T cell receptor beta chains listed next were all sequenced from one sample in a study of blood T cell repertoires in COVID-19. Clones were sequenced by immunoSEQ multiplex PCR, and TCRdb holds only the in-frame ones, with some missing. The sample yields 65,000 to 85,000 clones, 85% to 90% seen once. Sample: peripheral blood. These receptors came from a middle-aged man with acute or convalescent COVID-19.

The genes are TRBV10-3 and TRBJ2-7, with TRBD2 matching 12 bases. V shed 2 bases, J shed 3 bases, and the junction held 8 bases outside the gene matches. There are 17 residues in the CDR3. Germline lookup yields CDR1 ENHRY and CDR2 SYGVKD. CDR3 amino acids: CAISERLAGARGYEQYV. In DNA, the CDR3 is TGTGCCATCAGTGAGCGACTAGCGGGGGCCCGCGGCTACGAGCAGTACGTC.

The gene calls are TRBV30 and TRBJ2-2; no reliable D call. Per germline, CDR1 GTSNPN and CDR2 SVGIG (reference sequence). There are 12 residues in the CDR3. V was pared by 2 bases and J by 4 bases, with 5 bases between. In DNA form, the CDR3 reads TGTGCCTGGAGTCACAGCACCGGGGAGCTGTTTTTT. Residues: CAWSHSTGELFF.

V usage is TRBV25-1 and J usage is TRBJ2-7, with D perhaps matching TRBD1 (6 bases). The CDR3 is 16 residues long. Trimming stripped 2 bases from V and 5 bases from J, with 19 bases between. CDR1 is MGHDK and CDR2 is SYGVNS in the germline V gene. The DNA for the CDR3 is TGTGCCAGCAGTGAAACCCCCGGACAGTGGAATGACGAGCAGTACTTC. This encodes CASSETPGQWNDEQYF.

This chain joins TRBV6-2 or TRBV6-3 and TRBJ2-1, with 7 nucleotides matching TRBD2. CDR3 length: 15 residues. Trimming removed 5 bases from V and 4 bases from J; junction bases left unmatched: 8. Germline-derived CDR1 and CDR2 are MNHEY and SVGEGT. CDR3 in amino acids: CASSIAGEGYNEQFF. In DNA form, the CDR3 reads TGTGCCAGCAGTATTGCGGGGGAGGGTTACAATGAGCAGTTCTTC.

The chain employs TRBV14 and TRBJ2-2, with D perhaps matching TRBD1 (5 bases). This CDR3 is 15 amino acids long. Germline loops: CDR1 SGHDN, CDR2 FVKESK. V lost 6 bases and J 2 bases, leaving 13 bases between the germline ends. CDR3 DNA: TGTGCCAGCAGTCAATCGACAGAAAACACCGGGGAGCTGTTTTTT. Translation gives CASSQSTENTGELFF.

The genes are TRBV7-9 and TRBJ2-1; 13 bases line up with TRBD2. V gave up 5 bases and J gave up 10 bases; unmatched junction bases: 2. Germline CDR1 is SEHNR and CDR2 is FQNEAQ (reference sequence). The CDR3 length is 13 residues. The CDR3 is CASSLGLAGEQFF. As DNA, the CDR3 is TGTGCCAGCAGCCTGGGACTAGCGGGGGAGCAGTTCTTC.

This chain uses TRBV6-4 with TRBJ1-6; TRBD1 might be the D (5 bases). Germline values: CDR1 MRHNA, CDR2 SNTAGT. Trimming took 2 bases from V and 10 from J, leaving 15 bases between them. CDR3 length equals 15 residues. This CDR3 is CASSDGAGFGSPLHF. As DNA, the CDR3 is TGTGCCAGCAGTGACGGGGCGGGGTTCGGGTCACCCCTCCACTTT.

The V and J genes are TRBV11-3 and TRBJ2-1; TRBD1 matches at 9 bases. V trimming: 1 base; J trimming: 9 bases; junction bases outside the gene matches: 13. This CDR3 has 17 residues. Germline V CDR1 and CDR2: SGHNT, YENEEA. CDR3 nucleotides: TGTGCCAGCAGCTTAGTGATGGGACAGGGCCCGGCCGGTGAGCAGTTCTTC. Translating gives CASSLVMGQGPAGEQFF. The full variable domain, completed using reference TRBV11-3 and TRBJ2-1, is EAGVVQSPRYKIIEKKQPVAFWCNPISGHNTLYWYLQNLGQGPELLIRYENEEAVDDSQLPKDRFSAERLKGVDSTLKIQPAELGDSAVYLCASSLVMGQGPAGEQFFGPGTRLTVL.

This clone appeared a few times. The chain has TRBV28 and TRBJ1-2; 8 positions agree with TRBD1. Germline V gives CDR1 MDHEN, CDR2 SYDVKM. Trimming took 5 bases from V and 6 from J; bases not matched to a gene: 2. The CDR3 totals 12 residues. The CDR3: CASSGTGHGYTF. The CDR3 DNA is TGTGCCAGCAGTGGGACAGGCCATGGCTACACCTTC.

The rearrangement joins TRBV11-3 to TRBJ2-5, with 7 bases fitting TRBD1. The CDR3 sequence is 13 residues long. Germline CDR1 is SGHNT and CDR2 is YENEEA. J was trimmed by 1 base and V by 4 bases; bases with no gene match: 0. This CDR3 reads CASSWDSQETQYF. As DNA, the CDR3 is TGTGCCAGCAGCTGGGACAGCCAAGAGACCCAGTACTTC.

J is TRBJ2-5 and V is TRBV27, with 8 bases aligning to TRBD1. This CDR3 is built from 14 residues. V gave up 5 bases and J gave up 5 bases; unmatched junction bases: 7. Per the germline V gene, CDR1 is MNHEY and CDR2 is SMNVEV (reference sequence). The CDR3 protein is CASSPIHRGETQYF. CDR3 coding DNA: TGTGCCAGCAGTCCAATCCACAGGGGGGAGACCCAGTACTTC.

The genes are TRBV27 and TRBJ2-1; the D gene is possibly TRBD2 (6 bases). CDR1 MNHEY and CDR2 SMNVEV come from the germline V gene (reference sequence). Trimming stripped 6 bases from V and 2 bases from J, with 11 bases between. The CDR3 loop spans 14 amino acids. CDR3 coding DNA: TGTGCCAGCAGAGCTAGCGCAGCCTACAATGAGCAGTTCTTC. It specifies CASRASAAYNEQFF.

V is TRBV10-1 and J is TRBJ1-4; 8 bases are shared with TRBD1. The ends lost 6 bases at V and 6 bases at J; junction bases unmatched: 24. This CDR3 is 20 amino acids long. Germline assignment: CDR1 WNHNN and CDR2 SYGVQD (reference sequence). DNA of the CDR3: TGCGCCAGCAGGGGGAGGACAGGGCGGGTTGTAAAAAAGGCCGATGAAAAACTGTTTTTT. It yields the protein CASRGRTGRVVKKADEKLFF.

This clone was seen once. This chain joins TRBV18 and TRBJ2-7; D may be TRBD1 (6 bases). Germline CDR1 KGHSH, CDR2 LQKENI. CDR3 length: 14 residues. V was pared by 5 bases and J by 1 base, with 12 bases between. CDR3 region: CASSYSGVSYEQYV. Written as DNA, the CDR3 is TGTGCCAGCTCATACTCAGGGGTGTCCTACGAGCAGTACGTC.

The chain links TRBV6-1 to TRBJ2-1; D gene ambiguous. CDR3 length equals 15 residues. The V end was cut by 3 bases, the J end by 1 base, with 10 bases between. Looked up from germline, CDR1 is MNHNS and CDR2 is SASEGT. For the CDR3, the DNA is TGTGCCAGCAGTGATGTTTCGGGTTCCTACAATGAGCAGTTCTTC. Translation: CASSDVSGSYNEQFF.

The gene calls are TRBV7-9 and TRBJ1-5; a possible D gene is TRBD1 (6 bases). V was clipped by 5 bases and J by 4 bases, with 12 bases between them. CDR1 is SEHNR, CDR2 FQNEAQ, per germline (reference sequence). CDR3 length equals 14 residues. The CDR3 bases are TGTGCCAGCAGCCGAGCGCAGGGGAATCAGCCCCAGCATTTT. It is translated as CASSRAQGNQPQHF. The full variable domain, in which reference TRBV7-9 and TRBJ1-5 provide the parts outside the CDR3, is DTGVSQNPRHKITKRGQNVTFRCDPISEHNRLYWYRQTLGQGPEFLTYFQNEAQLEKSRLLSDRFSAERPKGSFSTLEIQRTEQGDSAMYLCASSRAQGNQPQHFGDGTRLSIL.

CDR3 amino acids: CASSPVAGLPDTEAFF. CDR3 nucleotide sequence: TGTGCCAGCTCACCGGTGGCGGGGTTGCCGGACACTGAAGCTTTCTTT. V is TRBV18 and J is TRBJ1-1, with unresolved D. V shed 3 bases and J shed 3 bases, with 17 bases lying between them. The CDR3 is 16 residues long. Germline assignment: CDR1 KGHSH and CDR2 LQKENI.

In DNA, the CDR3 is TGTGCCAGCATGAGGCAGGGGAATGAAAAACTGTTTTTT. This gives the protein CASMRQGNEKLFF. V usage is TRBV28 and J usage is TRBJ1-4; D possibly corresponds to TRBD1 (6 bases). Germline values: CDR1 MDHEN, CDR2 SYDVKM. The CDR3 has 13 residues. V gave up 7 bases and J gave up 5 bases, with 11 bases separating them. The complete variable domain, with remaining parts taken from reference TRBV28 and TRBJ1-4, reads DVKVTQSSRYLVKRTGEKVFLECVQDMDHENMFWYRQDPGLGLRLIYFSYDVKMKEKGDIPEGYSVSREKKERFSLILESASTNQTSMYLCASMRQGNEKLFFGSGTQLSVL.